This T cell receptor (beta chain) was recovered during a study of T cell repertoires in ileal Crohn's disease. Study-level background: Postoperative therapy was given to about half: about a dozen thiopurines, 15 to 20 anti-TNF agents.

Overall study findings and caveats: Endoscopic recurrence occurred in every patient whose clonality exceeded 26.8%.

Note on this clone: Its specificity is unknown.

TCRdb's copy holds only in-frame clones and misses some; the assay was immunoSEQ multiplex PCR. The sample shows about 1,900 clones, roughly 80% of them seen only once. The length of the CDR3 is 13 residues. Per germline, CDR1 SGHRS and CDR2 YFSETQ. The V end was cut by 1 base, the J end by 5 bases, with 9 bases between. The sample was ileal tissue. The chain uses TRBV5-1 and TRBJ1-1; D is perhaps TRBD1 (5 bases). This TCR was recovered from an adult with Crohn's disease. The DNA for the CDR3 is TGCGCCAGCAGCTTGCAGGGCAGGACTGAAGCTTTCTTT. It specifies CASSLQGRTEAFF.